The next 9 T cell receptor beta chains were all read from a single sample in a study of shared clonotypes between healthy human individuals. Assay: immunoSEQ multiplex PCR; the TCRdb copy retains only in-frame clones and omits some. The table lists about 330,000 clones, about 74% of them singletons. Source material: memory CD4+ T cells sorted from blood. Specified subset: CD45RA-negative fraction. The receptors were sampled from a man aged 25 to 45 in good health.

The chain is built from TRBV30 and TRBJ2-5; TRBD2 might be the D (6 bases). The CDR3 length is 14 residues. V gave up 0 bases and J gave up 5 bases, with 13 bases separating them. The germline V gene encodes CDR1 GTSNPN and CDR2 SVGIG (reference sequence). The CDR3 nucleotides are TGTGCCTGGAGTGTCGGAGGGGTGTGGGAGACCCAGTACTTC. Translation gives CAWSVGGVWETQYF.

CDR3 nucleotide sequence: TGCGCCAGCGGAGCCGGGACAAGGAATGAAAAACTGTTTTTT. Amino acids: CASGAGTRNEKLFF. The chain joins TRBV10-2 to TRBJ1-4; weak D call: TRBD1 (6 bases). Germline lookup yields CDR1 WSHSY and CDR2 SAAADI. Trimming took 8 bases from V and 5 from J, leaving 15 bases between them. CDR3 length: 14 residues.

J is TRBJ1-6 and V is TRBV27; TRBD1 might be the D (5 bases). The CDR3 sequence is 16 residues long. Per germline, CDR1 MNHEY and CDR2 SMNVEV (reference sequence). V was shortened by 2 bases and J by 10 bases, with 18 bases between the two germline ends. This CDR3 reads CASSLHNRRGGSPLHF. DNA of the CDR3: TGTGCCAGCAGTTTACATAATAGGAGGGGAGGGTCACCCCTCCACTTT.

The chain carries TRBV5-1 and TRBJ2-7; unclear D gene. The germline V and J ends were trimmed by 4 bases and 4 bases, with 6 bases remaining between them. The CDR3 extends over 11 amino acids. CDR1 and CDR2 from the germline V gene are SGHRS and YFSETQ. DNA of the CDR3: TGCGCCAGCAGCGGGGAATACGAGCAGTACTTC. Translation gives CASSGEYEQYF.

This clone turned up a few times. The J gene is TRBJ2-5, the V gene TRBV5-4; TRBD1 agrees at 8 bases. The CDR3 totals 16 residues. Germline V gives CDR1 SGHNT, CDR2 YYREEE (reference sequence). Losses at the gene ends were 4 bases for V and 6 bases for J; bases not matched to a gene: 14. Here the CDR3 reads CASSPPDVTGGKTQYF. The CDR3 nucleotides are TGTGCCAGCAGCCCACCCGACGTCACAGGGGGGAAGACCCAGTACTTC.

This clone appeared a few times. V gene TRBV5-3 combines with J gene TRBJ2-1, with 7 bases fitting TRBD2. TRBV5-3 is marked as an open reading frame, function uncertain. The CDR3 has 15 residues. V was clipped by 7 bases and J by 0 bases; unmatched bases: 7. The CDR3, as DNA: TGTGCCAGACATAGCGGGCCCCTCTCCTACAATGAGCAGTTCTTC. It codes for CARHSGPLSYNEQFF.

This clone was detected only a few times. The rearrangement uses TRBV7-9 and TRBJ1-4, with D possibly being TRBD1 (6 bases). Germline V lookup: CDR1 SEHNR, CDR2 FQNEAQ (reference sequence). The CDR3 is 15 amino acids. Trimming removed 3 bases at V and 6 bases at J, with 14 bases between. The CDR3 here is CASSFSGGGDEKLFF. DNA of the CDR3: TGTGCCAGCAGCTTCAGCGGGGGCGGAGATGAAAAACTGTTTTTT.

CDR3 nucleotide sequence: TGTGCCAGCTCACCCGCCTCGGGAACCGGGGAGCTGTTTTTT. It encodes CASSPASGTGELFF. V is TRBV18 and J is TRBJ2-2; D is possibly TRBD2 (5 bases). The ends were cut back, 3 bases at V and 5 bases at J, with 10 bases in the middle. The germline gives CDR1 KGHSH, CDR2 LQKENI. This CDR3 region has 14 residues. The complete variable domain, with remaining parts taken from reference TRBV18 and TRBJ2-2, reads NAGVMQNPRHLVRRRGQEARLRCSPMKGHSHVYWYRQLPEEGLKFMVYLQKENIIDESGMPKERFSAEFPKEGPSILRIQQVVRGDSAAYFCASSPASGTGELFFGEGSRLTVL.

This clone showed up just a few times. The V call is TRBV14, the J call TRBJ1-2; no clear D. Trimming pared 4 bases from V and 2 bases from J, leaving 11 bases between. CDR1 is SGHDN, CDR2 FVKESK, per germline. The CDR3 sequence is 14 residues long. In DNA, the CDR3 is TGTGCCAGCAGCCTATTAGAGGAGAACTATGGCTACACCTTC. This encodes CASSLLEENYGYTF.